The next 8 T cell receptor beta chains were all read from a single sample in a study of blood T cell repertoires in COVID-19. The method was immunoSEQ multiplex PCR; TCRdb's version includes in-frame clones alone and lacks a portion of them. The data contain 140,000 to 150,000 clones, roughly four fifths of them seen just once; the ten biggest clones take up 7% to 9%. Sequencing used peripheral blood. The receptor source for this set is a human donor with acute or convalescent COVID-19. The donor label of this sample is uncertain.

The chain joins TRBV12-5 to TRBJ1-1; TRBD1 matches at 10 bases. This CDR3 has 14 amino acids. The V gene's germline CDR1 is LGHNT and CDR2 FRNRAP. V lost 5 bases to trimming and J lost 4 bases; unmatched junction nucleotides: 4. DNA for the CDR3: TGTGCTAGTGGTCGGGGACAGGGGACCACTGAAGCTTTCTTT. Translation: CASGRGQGTTEAFF.

This chain joins TRBV15 and TRBJ1-5; a possible D gene is TRBD1 (6 bases). Trimming took 1 base from V and 5 from J, leaving 15 bases between them. CDR3 length: 16 amino acids. CDR1 and CDR2 (germline): LNHNV, YYDKDF (reference sequence). The CDR3 here is CATSRVVGQGYQPQHF. Here the CDR3 DNA reads TGTGCCACCAGCAGAGTCGTCGGGCAGGGGTATCAGCCCCAGCATTTT.

The V and J genes are TRBV3-1 (or the pseudogene TRBV3-2) and TRBJ1-2, with 7 bases lining up with TRBD1. CDR1 and CDR2 from the germline V gene are LGHDT and YNNKEL (reference sequence). The CDR3 is made up of 14 amino acids. J was trimmed by 3 bases and V by 2 bases; bases with no gene match: 3. CDR3 region: CASSQTGADYGYTF. CDR3 in DNA: TGTGCCAGCAGCCAAACAGGGGCGGACTATGGCTACACCTTC.

V is TRBV6-5 and J is TRBJ2-7; D call uncertain. The CDR3 is 13 residues long. V was cut by 0 bases and J by 5 bases, with 8 bases left in between. CDR1 and CDR2 (germline): MNHEY, SVGAGI. For the CDR3, the DNA is TGTGCCAGCAGTTACTCCTTGGGCCACGAGCAGTACTTC. Translated, it gives CASSYSLGHEQYF.

The CDR3 nucleotides are TGTGCCAGCAGCGTGGTGGGCCCCAATGAAAAACTGTTTTTT. Protein sequence: CASSVVGPNEKLFF. The chain employs TRBV9 and TRBJ1-4; D call uncertain. V was shortened by 2 bases and J by 5 bases, with 10 bases between the two germline ends. The CDR3 extends over 14 amino acids. Looked up from germline, CDR1 is SGDLS and CDR2 is YYNGEE.

V usage is TRBV5-4 and J usage is TRBJ2-1, with TRBD2 identical over 10 bases. This CDR3 comprises 17 residues. J gave up 9 bases and V 4 bases, and 16 bases lay outside the gene matches. Germline V gene lookup returns CDR1 SGHNT and CDR2 YYREEE (reference sequence). CDR3 sequence (DNA): TGTGCCAGCAGCCAGGAAGGGGCAGCGGGGGGGCGTGGTGAGCAGTTCTTC. It encodes CASSQEGAAGGRGEQFF.

V and J are TRBV27 and TRBJ1-2; no definite D call. Trimming pared 5 bases from V and 8 bases from J, leaving 21 bases between. The CDR3 contains 15 residues. CDR1 is MNHEY, CDR2 SMNVEV, per germline (reference sequence). CDR3 DNA sequence: TGTGCCAGCAGTCAACTCCGGGAACCGGAAAGGGGCTACACCTTC. It specifies CASSQLREPERGYTF.

The rearrangement uses TRBV5-1 and TRBJ2-1; D is perhaps TRBD2 (5 bases). Germline V gene data show CDR1 as SGHRS and CDR2 as YFSETQ. The CDR3 sequence is 13 residues long. V shed 7 bases and J shed 6 bases, with 14 bases lying between them. DNA of the CDR3: TGCGCCAGCGGTGACACGGCGGGCAATGAGCAGTTCTTC. Translated, it gives CASGDTAGNEQFF.